This T cell receptor (beta chain) was identified in a study of OX40 agonist ivuxolimab in advanced cancers. CDR1 is MDHEN and CDR2 is SYDVKM in the germline V gene. Between the trimmed V and J ends, which lost 4 bases and 4 bases, there was a span of 7 bases. CDR3 length: 12 residues. Libraries were prepared by immunoSEQ multiplex PCR; TCRdb keeps only in-frame clonotypes and omits some of them. The sample holds 81,000 or so clones, less than 95% seen once. Autoimmune disease history or systemic immunosuppression meant exclusion. Sequenced here: CD4+ or CD8+ T cells sorted from blood, sampled in a trial of the OX40 agonist ivuxolimab. The receptor was derived from an adult with an advanced solid tumor such as melanoma, head and neck, liver or kidney cancer. The genes are TRBV28 and TRBJ2-5, with D hard to call. The CDR3, as DNA: TGTGCCAGCAGTTCCGGCCTAGAGACCCAGTACTTC. Its translation: CASSSGLETQYF.